The 32 T cell receptor beta chains reported below all come from one sample, sequenced in a study of CD8+ T cells in alopecia areata. As the sequencing template, cDNA was produced by extracting RNA and reverse transcribing it. TCRdb's table, derived via immunoSEQ multiplex PCR, lists solely in-frame clones and lacks some. The table lists 100,000 to 150,000 clones, roughly three fifths of them singletons, with roughly 4.3% in the top ten. The sample consisted of CD4+ T cells sorted from blood, taken at week 0. All receptors derive from a human donor with alopecia areata.

The chain couples TRBV29-1 to TRBJ2-5; D call uncertain. With 3 bases removed from V and 2 bases from J, the gap between germline ends came to 7 bases. Per the germline V gene, CDR1 is SQVTM and CDR2 is ANQGSEA. This CDR3 is built from 12 residues. The CDR3 DNA is TGCAGCGTTGAGTGGCTGCAAGAGACCCAGTACTTC. This gives the protein CSVEWLQETQYF.

The rearrangement joins TRBV29-1 to TRBJ1-2, with D possibly matching TRBD1 (5 bases). Germline CDR1 SQVTM, CDR2 ANQGSEA. V was clipped by 3 bases and J by 3 bases, with 8 bases between them. The CDR3 totals 12 residues. In nucleotides, the CDR3 is TGCAGCGTTGAGGCCAGGGACTATGGCTACACCTTC. Amino acid sequence: CSVEARDYGYTF.

This clone has only a few counts. V usage is TRBV5-1 and J usage is TRBJ2-1; unclear D gene. The germline V gene encodes CDR1 SGHRS and CDR2 YFSETQ. The CDR3 is 12 residues long. V was trimmed by 4 bases and J by 8 bases, leaving 10 bases between them. The CDR3 region has the DNA TGCGCCAGCAGCCCCGACCAATATGAGCAGTTCTTC. Its protein product is CASSPDQYEQFF.

This clone was seen a handful of times. The chain has TRBV6-1 and TRBJ1-5; 7 bases match TRBD1. The CDR3 has 13 amino acids. Germline lookup yields CDR1 MNHNS and CDR2 SASEGT. Trimming removed 4 bases from V and 7 bases from J; junction bases left unmatched: 4. For the CDR3, the DNA is TGTGCCAGCAGTGTGACAGGGATCCAGCCCCAGCATTTT. As protein: CASSVTGIQPQHF.

The J gene is TRBJ1-4, the V gene TRBV9; 7 bases fit TRBD1. The CDR3 extends over 15 amino acids. V lost 3 bases to trimming and J lost 5 bases; unmatched junction nucleotides: 7. Germline V lookup: CDR1 SGDLS, CDR2 YYNGEE. CDR3 DNA sequence: TGTGCCAGCAGCGCGAGGGGGCAGCGGAATGAAAAACTGTTTTTT. This translates into CASSARGQRNEKLFF.

The chain recombines TRBV7-9 with TRBJ2-4; D gene ambiguous. With 4 bases removed from V and 0 bases from J, the gap between germline ends came to 16 bases. This CDR3 is 17 amino acids long. The germline gives CDR1 SEHNR, CDR2 FQNEAQ (reference sequence). DNA for the CDR3: TGTGCCAGCAGCTACTCGAACGTCGCACTAGCCAAAAACATTCAGTACTTC. Protein: CASSYSNVALAKNIQYF.

This clone was detected only a few times. This sequence joins TRBV30 and TRBJ1-2; D remains ambiguous. The CDR3 consists of 14 residues. CDR1 GTSNPN and CDR2 SVGIG come from the germline V gene (reference sequence). V dropped 3 bases and J dropped 6 bases, with 17 bases sitting between them. CDR3 nucleotides: TGTGCCTGGAGCCGGGAGTCCGGGGTAGATGGCTACACCTTC. Translated: CAWSRESGVDGYTF.

The chain recombines TRBV28 with TRBJ2-1; no definite D call. The CDR3 sequence is 14 residues long. Germline assignment: CDR1 MDHEN and CDR2 SYDVKM. V lost 2 bases and J 0 bases, leaving 5 bases between the germline ends. This chain's CDR3 is CASSLDSSYNEQFF. In nucleotides, the CDR3 is TGTGCCAGCAGTTTAGATAGCTCCTACAATGAGCAGTTCTTC.

The rearrangement links TRBV2 to TRBJ1-1, with D possibly matching TRBD1 (5 bases). Deletions cut 6 bases from V and 11 bases from J, with 19 bases between. CDR1 is SNHLY, CDR2 FYNNEI, per germline. This CDR3 has 13 residues. The CDR3: CASSVEVGAQAFF. DNA for the CDR3: TGTGCCAGCAGCGTGGAGGTTGGGGCCCAGGCTTTCTTT.

The sample holds a few counts of this clone. This rearrangement joins TRBV19 to TRBJ1-1; D is unclear. CDR3 length: 12 amino acids. The ends were cut back, 5 bases at V and 2 bases at J, with 6 bases in the middle. Germline V CDR1 and CDR2: LNHDA, SQIVND (reference sequence). CDR3 loop: CASSSANTEAFF. For the CDR3, the DNA is TGTGCCAGTAGTTCAGCCAACACTGAAGCTTTCTTT.

In this sample, this clone turned up a few times. The chain has TRBV5-1 and TRBJ1-1; D unclear. Germline V gene lookup returns CDR1 SGHRS and CDR2 YFSETQ. Trimming removed 4 bases from V and 2 bases from J, with 15 bases in between. The CDR3 is 15 amino acids. Here the CDR3 reads CASSRGGAINTEAFF. The CDR3 DNA is TGCGCCAGCAGCAGAGGAGGAGCGATAAACACTGAAGCTTTCTTT.

This clone was seen a handful of times. CDR3 in amino acids: CASSFRSEQYF. The CDR3 coding sequence is TGTGCCAGCAGCTTTCGGTCCGAGCAGTACTTC. The chain joins TRBV7-9 to TRBJ2-7; D gene uncertain. From germline, CDR1 is SEHNR and CDR2 FQNEAQ (reference sequence). The CDR3 has 11 amino acids. V was shortened by 3 bases and J by 6 bases, with 6 bases between the two germline ends.

This clone was detected only a few times. The chain combines TRBV19 with TRBJ2-1; a weak D match, TRBD2 (5 bases). The CDR3 has 14 amino acids. The ends were cut back, 3 bases at V and 6 bases at J, with 12 bases in the middle. Germline V lookup: CDR1 LNHDA, CDR2 SQIVND (reference sequence). CDR3 in amino acids: CASSMSGWGNEQFF. As DNA, the CDR3 is TGTGCCAGTAGTATGAGCGGTTGGGGCAATGAGCAGTTCTTC.

This clone is a singleton in its sample. The V and J genes are TRBV30 and TRBJ1-2; D possibly corresponds to TRBD1 (5 bases). The CDR3 consists of 13 residues. Per germline, CDR1 GTSNPN and CDR2 SVGIG (reference sequence). Trimming left V 8 bases short and J 4 bases short, with 17 bases between. CDR3: CAGGDWVGYGYTF. The CDR3 DNA reads as TGTGCCGGGGGAGATTGGGTCGGCTATGGCTACACCTTC.

This clone showed up just a few times. This same CDR3 is encoded by further DNA sequences in the sample. The V call is TRBV7-9, the J call TRBJ2-3, with D perhaps given as TRBD1 or TRBD2 (6 bases each). CDR3 length: 13 amino acids. Looked up from germline, CDR1 is SEHNR and CDR2 is FQNEAQ (reference sequence). V lost 5 bases to trimming and J lost 6 bases, with 12 bases between them. CDR3 residues: CASSPRGPDTQYF. CDR3 coding DNA: TGTGCCAGCAGCCCCCGGGGGCCGGATACGCAGTATTTT. The full variable domain, in which reference TRBV7-9 and TRBJ2-3 provide the parts outside the CDR3, is DTGVSQNPRHKITKRGQNVTFRCDPISEHNRLYWYRQTLGQGPEFLTYFQNEAQLEKSRLLSDRFSAERPKGSFSTLEIQRTEQGDSAMYLCASSPRGPDTQYFGPGTRLTVL.

V gene TRBV5-1 combines with J gene TRBJ1-1; TRBD1 matches 7 bases. V gave up 4 bases and J gave up 9 bases; unmatched junction bases: 9. Germline CDR1 is SGHRS and CDR2 is YFSETQ. CDR3 length: 13 amino acids. CDR3 DNA sequence: TGCGCCAGCAGCAGAACCGGGACAGCAAAAGCTTTCTTT. It encodes CASSRTGTAKAFF.

This clone has more than one count but fewer than ten. This chain uses TRBV7-9 with TRBJ2-1, with 8 bases that match TRBD2. Trimming cost V 5 bases and J 0 bases; bases outside gene matches: 3. In germline, CDR1 is SEHNR, CDR2 FQNEAQ (reference sequence). The CDR3 length is 15 residues. CDR3 bases: TGTGCCAGCAGCCCCGCGGGGGGCTCCTACAATGAGCAGTTCTTC. The encoded protein is CASSPAGGSYNEQFF.

This clone was detected only a few times. The CDR3 spells CASSLRGVGQPQHF. CDR3 bases: TGTGCCAGCAGTTTACGAGGGGTCGGTCAGCCCCAGCATTTT. V gene TRBV27 combines with J gene TRBJ1-5; D is perhaps TRBD1 (5 bases). With 2 bases removed from V and 6 bases from J, the gap between germline ends came to 11 bases. The CDR3 sequence is 14 residues long. Per germline, CDR1 MNHEY and CDR2 SMNVEV (reference sequence).

This rearrangement joins TRBV19 to TRBJ2-7; tentatively, D is TRBD1 (8 bases). Looked up from germline, CDR1 is LNHDA and CDR2 is SQIVND (reference sequence). The ends were cut back, 5 bases at V and 3 bases at J, with 14 bases in the middle. The CDR3 contains 14 residues. CDR3 region: CASSVTGGDYEQYF. CDR3 in DNA: TGTGCCAGTAGTGTAACAGGGGGGGACTACGAGCAGTACTTC.

This sequence joins TRBV6-5 and TRBJ2-7; a possible D gene is TRBD1 (6 bases). This CDR3 contains 14 residues. V lost 3 bases and J lost 0, with 9 bases in between. Per germline, CDR1 MNHEY and CDR2 SVGAGI. CDR3 residues: CASSYRGGSYEQYF. The CDR3 nucleotides are TGTGCCAGCAGTTATAGAGGGGGCTCCTACGAGCAGTACTTC.

J is TRBJ2-2 and V is TRBV7-6, with 11 nucleotides matching TRBD2. Trimming took 3 bases from V and 1 from J; bases not matched to a gene: 1. CDR1 and CDR2 (germline): SGHVS, FNYEAQ. There are 16 residues in the CDR3. Written as DNA, the CDR3 is TGTGCCAGCAGCTTTGGACTAGCGGGGAACACCGGGGAGCTGTTTTTT. It is translated as CASSFGLAGNTGELFF.

J is TRBJ1-4 and V is TRBV9, with 9 nucleotides matching TRBD1. This CDR3 is built from 16 residues. V trimming: 4 bases; J trimming: 8 bases; junction bases outside the gene matches: 12. CDR1 and CDR2 (germline): SGDLS, YYNGEE. CDR3 in DNA: TGTGCCAGCAGCACCGGGACAGGGTTGAGTCAAGAAAAACTGTTTTTT. Its protein is CASSTGTGLSQEKLFF. Drawing the rest from reference TRBV9 and TRBJ1-4, the complete variable domain is DSGVTQTPKHLITATGQRVTLRCSPRSGDLSVYWYQQSLDQGLQFLIQYYNGEERAKGNILERFSAQQFPDLHSELNLSSLELGDSALYFCASSTGTGLSQEKLFFGSGTQLSVL.

This clone has only a few counts. The gene calls are TRBV19 and TRBJ2-3, with D unclear. Germline V CDR1 and CDR2: LNHDA, SQIVND (reference sequence). V lost 0 bases, J lost 2 bases, and 3 bases lay in between. The CDR3 runs to 13 residues. As DNA, the CDR3 is TGTGCCAGTAGTATAGAGGTCACAGATACGCAGTATTTT. This sequence encodes CASSIEVTDTQYF. Full variable domain (outside the CDR3, taken from reference TRBV19 and TRBJ2-3): DGGITQSPKYLFRKEGQNVTLSCEQNLNHDAMYWYRQDPGQGLRLIYYSQIVNDFQKGDIAEGYSVSREKKESFPLTVTSAQKNPTAFYLCASSIEVTDTQYFGPGTRLTVL.

This clone was recorded a few times. This sequence joins TRBV4-1 and TRBJ1-2, with a tentative D call TRBD1 (5 bases). V dropped 0 bases and J dropped 4 bases, with 12 bases sitting between them. The germline V gene encodes CDR1 MGHRA and CDR2 YSYEKL. The length of the CDR3 is 15 residues. DNA for the CDR3: TGCGCCAGCAGCCAAGATGAGGGGCCAGTCTATGGCTACACCTTC. It is translated as CASSQDEGPVYGYTF.

This clone was counted once. The chain couples TRBV28 to TRBJ1-5; D gene uncertain. Per germline, CDR1 MDHEN and CDR2 SYDVKM. Between the trimmed V and J ends, which lost 3 bases and 0 bases, there was a span of 15 bases. The CDR3 runs to 17 residues. The CDR3 protein is CASSLPLSRYSNQPQHF. Written as DNA, the CDR3 is TGTGCCAGCAGTTTGCCCCTTTCGAGGTATAGCAATCAGCCCCAGCATTTT.

CDR3 residues: CASSIRDRVHEQYF. Written as DNA, the CDR3 is TGTGCCAGCAGCATCCGGGACAGGGTCCACGAGCAGTACTTC. J is TRBJ2-7 and V is TRBV7-2; 9 bases agree with TRBD1. Unmatched junction bases numbered 7, after V lost 5 bases and J lost 5 bases. The CDR3 extends over 14 amino acids. Germline values: CDR1 SGHTA, CDR2 FQGNSA. The entire variable domain, with the rest obtained from reference TRBV7-2 and TRBJ2-7, is as follows: GAGVSQSPSNKVTEKGKDVELRCDPISGHTALYWYRQSLGQGLEFLIYFQGNSAPDKSGLPSDRFSAERTGGSVSTLTIQRTQQEDSAVYLCASSIRDRVHEQYFGPGTRLTVT.

The chain has TRBV27 and TRBJ1-3, with TRBD1 matching over 7 bases. Germline V gives CDR1 MNHEY, CDR2 SMNVEV (reference sequence). The CDR3 is 16 amino acids. The V segment lost 5 bases and the J segment 0 bases; nucleotides outside the gene matches: 7. The CDR3 nucleotides are TGTGCCAGCAGTCGAACGACAGGGATCTCTGGAAACACCATATATTTT. Amino acid sequence: CASSRTTGISGNTIYF.

The chain is built from TRBV5-1 and TRBJ2-3; perhaps TRBD2 as D (5 bases). V shed 2 bases and J shed 4 bases, with 20 bases lying between them. Germline CDR1 reads SGHRS; CDR2 reads YFSETQ. This CDR3 is 17 amino acids long. This CDR3 is CASSFSGSSLGPDTQYF. The CDR3 region has the DNA TGCGCCAGCAGCTTTTCCGGATCTAGCTTGGGCCCAGATACGCAGTATTTT.

V gene TRBV9 combines with J gene TRBJ2-5; 9 bases align to TRBD2. The junction had 9 bases not matched to a gene; V was cut back by 7 bases and J by 5 bases. The CDR3 is made up of 14 amino acids. CDR1 is SGDLS and CDR2 is YYNGEE in the germline V gene. In nucleotides, the CDR3 is TGTGCCAGCGCGCCTGCGGGGGGGTGGGAGACCCAGTACTTC. This gives the protein CASAPAGGWETQYF.

The genes are TRBV19 and TRBJ2-3, with TRBD2 identical over 10 bases. Germline V CDR1 and CDR2: LNHDA, SQIVND (reference sequence). After removal of 4 bases from V and 3 bases from J, the junction contained 13 bases not matched to a gene. The CDR3 extends over 18 amino acids. The CDR3 sequence is CASSRRSGGALGTDTQYF. The CDR3 bases are TGTGCCAGTAGTAGGCGAAGCGGGGGGGCCTTGGGGACAGATACGCAGTATTTT.

This clone came up a few times. The V call is TRBV29-1, the J call TRBJ2-1; D may be TRBD1 (6 bases). The CDR3 covers 12 residues. Germline V gives CDR1 SQVTM, CDR2 ANQGSEA. Trimming cost V 7 bases and J 4 bases, with 11 bases left between them. The DNA of the CDR3 is TGCAGCGCGCAGGGGTGGTACAATGAGCAGTTCTTC. It encodes CSAQGWYNEQFF.

The chain joins TRBV30 to TRBJ2-1; D is possibly TRBD1 (6 bases). Germline V gene data show CDR1 as GTSNPN and CDR2 as SVGIG (reference sequence). V was shortened by 0 bases and J by 10 bases, with 13 bases between the two germline ends. The CDR3 is made up of 13 amino acids. The CDR3 sequence is CAWSVSVRGEQFF. For the CDR3, the DNA is TGTGCCTGGAGTGTATCTGTAAGGGGGGAGCAGTTCTTC. Full variable domain (rest looked up from reference TRBV30 and TRBJ2-1): SQTIHQWPATLVQPVGSPLSLECTVEGTSNPNLYWYRQAAGRGLQLLFYSVGIGQISSEVPQNLSASRPQDRQFILSSKKLLLSDSGFYLCAWSVSVRGEQFFGPGTRLTVL.